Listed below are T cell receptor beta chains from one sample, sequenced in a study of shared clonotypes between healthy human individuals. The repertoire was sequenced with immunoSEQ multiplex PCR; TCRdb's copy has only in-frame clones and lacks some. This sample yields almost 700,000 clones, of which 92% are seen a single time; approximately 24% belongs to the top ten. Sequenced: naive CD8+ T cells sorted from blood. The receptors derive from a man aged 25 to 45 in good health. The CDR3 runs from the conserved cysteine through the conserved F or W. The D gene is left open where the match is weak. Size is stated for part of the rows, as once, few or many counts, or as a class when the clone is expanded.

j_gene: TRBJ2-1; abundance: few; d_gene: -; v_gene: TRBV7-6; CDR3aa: CASSILPGDNEQFF; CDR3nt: TGTGCCAGCAGCATACTTCCTGGGGACAATGAGCAGTTCTTC
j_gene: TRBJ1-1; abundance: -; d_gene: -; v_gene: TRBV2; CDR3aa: CASITGHRNTEAFF; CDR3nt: TGTGCCAGCATCACCGGGCATAGGAACACTGAAGCTTTCTTT
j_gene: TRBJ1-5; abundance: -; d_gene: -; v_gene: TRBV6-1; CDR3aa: CASSTYLGGNQPQHF; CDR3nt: TGTGCCAGCAGCACATACCTAGGGGGCAATCAGCCCCAGCATTTT
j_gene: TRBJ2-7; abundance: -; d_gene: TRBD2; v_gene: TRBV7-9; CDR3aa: CASSLDGGSQDF; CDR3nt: TGTGCCAGCAGCTTAGATGGCGGGAGTCAGGACTTC
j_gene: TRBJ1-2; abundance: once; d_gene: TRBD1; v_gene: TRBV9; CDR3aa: CASSVEVRGVYYGYTF; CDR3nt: TGTGCCAGCAGCGTAGAAGTCAGGGGGGTCTACTATGGCTACACCTTC
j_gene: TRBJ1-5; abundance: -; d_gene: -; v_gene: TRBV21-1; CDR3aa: CASSPQYQPQHF; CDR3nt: TGTGCCAGCAGCCCCCAGTATCAGCCCCAGCATTTT
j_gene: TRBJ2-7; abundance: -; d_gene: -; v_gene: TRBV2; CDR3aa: CASSEASSYEQYF; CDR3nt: TGTGCCAGCAGTGAAGCCAGTTCCTACGAGCAGTACTTC
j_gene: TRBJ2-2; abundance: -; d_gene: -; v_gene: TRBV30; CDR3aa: CAWTEGSRGELFF; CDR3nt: TGTGCCTGGACTGAAGGGTCGAGGGGGGAGCTGTTTTTT
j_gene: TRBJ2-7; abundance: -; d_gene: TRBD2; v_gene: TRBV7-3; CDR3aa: CASSPSGTYEQYF; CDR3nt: TGTGCCAGCAGCCCTAGCGGAACGTACGAGCAGTACTTC
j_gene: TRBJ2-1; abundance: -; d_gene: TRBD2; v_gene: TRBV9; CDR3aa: CASSLAGGRKQFF; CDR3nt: TGTGCCAGCAGCCTAGCGGGAGGGCGAAAGCAGTTCTTC
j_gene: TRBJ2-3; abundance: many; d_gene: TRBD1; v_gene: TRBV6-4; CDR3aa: CASSRQGGTDTQYF; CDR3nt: TGTGCCAGCAGCCGACAGGGGGGCACAGATACGCAGTATTTT
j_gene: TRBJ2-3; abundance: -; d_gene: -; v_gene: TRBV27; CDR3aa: CASRGKDTQYF; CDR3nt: TGTGCCAGCAGGGGAAAGGATACGCAGTATTTT
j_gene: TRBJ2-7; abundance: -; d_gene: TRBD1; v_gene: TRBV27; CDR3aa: CATSLGQGPDEQYF; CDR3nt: TGTGCCACCTCTTTGGGACAGGGGCCGGACGAGCAGTACTTC
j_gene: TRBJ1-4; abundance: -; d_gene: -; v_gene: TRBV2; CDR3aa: CASSEALGGREKLFF; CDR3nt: TGTGCCAGCAGTGAAGCCCTCGGGGGTCGGGAAAAACTGTTTTTT
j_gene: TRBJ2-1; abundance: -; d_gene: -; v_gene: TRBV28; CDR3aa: CASSFPPPGNNEQFF; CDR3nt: TGTGCCAGCAGTTTCCCCCCACCAGGGAACAATGAGCAGTTCTTC
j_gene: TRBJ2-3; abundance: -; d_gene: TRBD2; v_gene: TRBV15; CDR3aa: CATGDLAGGIDTQYF; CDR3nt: TGTGCCACCGGGGATTTAGCGGGAGGGATAGATACGCAGTATTTT
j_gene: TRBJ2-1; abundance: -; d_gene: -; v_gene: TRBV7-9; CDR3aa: CASSSPRNNEQFF; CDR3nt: TGTGCCAGCAGCTCTCCTAGAAACAATGAGCAGTTCTTC
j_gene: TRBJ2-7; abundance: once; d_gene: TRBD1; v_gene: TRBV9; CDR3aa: CASSVDRGYEQYF; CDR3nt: TGTGCCAGCAGCGTTGACAGGGGTTACGAGCAGTACTTC
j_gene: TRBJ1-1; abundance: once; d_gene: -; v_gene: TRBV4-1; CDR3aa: CASSRRQMNTEAFF; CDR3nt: TGCGCCAGCAGCCGGCGCCAGATGAACACTGAAGCTTTCTTT
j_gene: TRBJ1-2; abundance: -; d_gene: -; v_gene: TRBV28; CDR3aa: CASSFGAINYGYTF; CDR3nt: TGTGCCAGCAGTTTCGGCGCCATTAACTATGGCTACACCTTC
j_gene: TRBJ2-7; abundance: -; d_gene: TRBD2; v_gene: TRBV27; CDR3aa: CASSRIGTSGEQYF; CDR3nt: TGTGCCAGCAGTAGAATAGGGACTAGCGGCGAGCAGTACTTC
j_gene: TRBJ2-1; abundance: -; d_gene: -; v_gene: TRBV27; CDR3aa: CASSSSVPNEQFF; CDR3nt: -
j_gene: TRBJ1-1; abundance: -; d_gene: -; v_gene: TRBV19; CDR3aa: CASASWNTEAFF; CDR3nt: TGTGCCAGTGCGTCCTGGAACACTGAAGCTTTCTTT
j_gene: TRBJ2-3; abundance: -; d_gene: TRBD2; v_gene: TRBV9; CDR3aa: CASSGGTSGRRDTQYF; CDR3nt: TGTGCCAGCAGCGGTGGGACTAGCGGGAGAAGGGATACGCAGTATTTT
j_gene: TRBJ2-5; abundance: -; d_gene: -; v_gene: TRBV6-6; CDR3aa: CASSYLRGGLQETQYF; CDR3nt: TGTGCCAGCAGTTACCTCCGTGGGGGGCTCCAAGAGACCCAGTACTTC
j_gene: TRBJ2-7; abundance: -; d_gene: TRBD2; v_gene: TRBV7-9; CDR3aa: CASSGASGSYEQYF; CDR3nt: TGTGCCAGCAGCGGGGCTAGCGGTTCCTACGAGCAGTACTTC
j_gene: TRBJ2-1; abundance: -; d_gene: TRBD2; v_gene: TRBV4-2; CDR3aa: CASSQDSPGVAGGPDEQFF; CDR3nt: TGTGCCAGCAGCCAAGATAGTCCCGGGGTAGCGGGAGGGCCCGATGAGCAGTTCTTC
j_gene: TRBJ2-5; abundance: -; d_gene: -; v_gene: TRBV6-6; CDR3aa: CASSNQDGPETQYF; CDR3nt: TGTGCCAGCAGTAACCAGGACGGTCCGGAGACCCAGTACTTC
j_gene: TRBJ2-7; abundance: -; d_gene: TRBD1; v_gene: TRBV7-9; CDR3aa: CASSQGQGSLTYEQYF; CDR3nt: TGTGCCAGCAGCCAAGGACAGGGTAGTCTGACCTACGAGCAGTACTTC
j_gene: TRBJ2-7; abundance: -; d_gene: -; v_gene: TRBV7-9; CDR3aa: CASSLAGEGPYEQYF; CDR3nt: TGTGCCAGCAGCTTAGCGGGAGAGGGACCGTACGAGCAGTACTTC
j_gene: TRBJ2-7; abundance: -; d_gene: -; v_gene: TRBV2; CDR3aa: CAGRDTLSYEQYF; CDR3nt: TGTGCCGGCCGGGACACACTGTCCTACGAGCAGTACTTC
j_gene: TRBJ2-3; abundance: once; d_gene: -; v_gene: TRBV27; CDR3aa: CASSLSDSSDTQYF; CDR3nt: TGTGCCAGCAGTTTATCAGACTCTTCAGATACGCAGTATTTT
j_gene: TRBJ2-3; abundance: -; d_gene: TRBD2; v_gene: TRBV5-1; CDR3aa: CASSLASGGTDTQYF; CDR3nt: TGCGCCAGCAGCTTGGCATCCGGGGGGACAGATACGCAGTATTTT
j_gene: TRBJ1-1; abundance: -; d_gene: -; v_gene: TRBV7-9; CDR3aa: CASERVGNTEAFF; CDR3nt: TGTGCCAGCGAGAGGGTTGGGAACACTGAAGCTTTCTTT
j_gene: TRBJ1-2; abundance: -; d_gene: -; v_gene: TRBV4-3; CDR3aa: CASSQVRDSNYGYTF; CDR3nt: TGCGCCAGCAGCCAAGTCCGCGATTCTAACTATGGCTACACCTTC
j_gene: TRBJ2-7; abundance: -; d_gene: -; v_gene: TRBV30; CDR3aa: CAWSEGWGAYEQYF; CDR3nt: TGTGCCTGGAGTGAGGGTTGGGGGGCATACGAGCAGTACTTC
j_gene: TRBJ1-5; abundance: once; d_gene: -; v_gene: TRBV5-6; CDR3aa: CASSLSGASNQPQHF; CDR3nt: TGTGCCAGCAGCTTATCTGGGGCTTCAAATCAGCCCCAGCATTTT
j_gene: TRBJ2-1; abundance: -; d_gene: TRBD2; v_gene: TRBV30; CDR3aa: CAWTPGRGRALEQFF; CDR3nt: TGTGCCTGGACTCCAGGCCGGGGGAGGGCTCTTGAGCAGTTCTTC
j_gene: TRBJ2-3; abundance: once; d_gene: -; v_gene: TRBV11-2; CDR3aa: CASSPTPPQWYF; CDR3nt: TGTGCCAGCAGCCCCACCCCCCCACAGTGGTATTTT
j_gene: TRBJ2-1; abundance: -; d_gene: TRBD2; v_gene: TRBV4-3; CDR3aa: CASSQGNPSSGRAEQFF; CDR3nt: TGCGCCAGCAGCCAAGGTAATCCCTCTAGCGGGAGAGCTGAGCAGTTCTTC
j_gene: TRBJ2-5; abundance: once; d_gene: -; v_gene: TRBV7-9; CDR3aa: CASSFSPGETQYF; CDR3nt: TGTGCCAGCAGCTTTTCGCCCGGAGAGACCCAGTACTTC
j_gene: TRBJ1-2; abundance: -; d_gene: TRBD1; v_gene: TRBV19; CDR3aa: CASSIGVGQVGHTF; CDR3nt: TGTGCCAGTAGTATAGGGGTCGGACAGGTTGGTCACACCTTC
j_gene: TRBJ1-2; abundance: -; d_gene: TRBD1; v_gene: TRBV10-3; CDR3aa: CAISEPGQTNYGYTF; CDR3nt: TGTGCCATCAGTGAGCCGGGACAGACGAACTATGGCTACACCTTC
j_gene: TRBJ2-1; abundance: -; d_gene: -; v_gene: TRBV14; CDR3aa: CASSIPTGTPSEQFF; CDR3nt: TGTGCCAGCAGCATACCCACTGGGACTCCCTCTGAGCAGTTCTTC